The next 2 T cell receptor beta chains were all read from a single sample in a study of breast tumors, draining lymph nodes, adjacent tissues. MiXCR was run by TCRdb on the multiplex PCR reads, yielding one entry per CDR3 protein. Of more than 15,000 distinct CDR3 sequences listed, under 70% are singletons. The sequenced sample consisted of tumor-adjacent breast tissue. The receptor set was obtained from a female donor with breast cancer. Some clones in this sample may be carry-over from other donors' samples.

Many counts were recorded for this clonotype. V usage is TRBV19 and J usage is TRBJ2-1, with 7 bases lining up with TRBD1. The germline V gene encodes CDR1 LNHDA and CDR2 SQIVND (reference sequence). The CDR3 has 15 amino acids. J was trimmed by 3 bases and V by 4 bases; bases with no gene match: 6. The CDR3, as DNA: TGTGCCAGTAGTAAACAGGGGACGGGCTACAATGAGCAGTTCTTC. It specifies CASSKQGTGYNEQFF.

This clonotype was counted many times. The chain carries TRBV18 and TRBJ1-2, with 10 bases aligning to TRBD1. Germline CDR1 is KGHSH and CDR2 is LQKENI. There are 19 residues in the CDR3. Trimming cost V 2 bases and J 3 bases; bases outside gene matches: 15. CDR3 region: CASSPKFFDRGQWYYGYTF. Here the CDR3 DNA reads TGTGCCAGCTCACCAAAATTTTTCGACAGGGGGCAATGGTACTATGGCTACACCTTC.